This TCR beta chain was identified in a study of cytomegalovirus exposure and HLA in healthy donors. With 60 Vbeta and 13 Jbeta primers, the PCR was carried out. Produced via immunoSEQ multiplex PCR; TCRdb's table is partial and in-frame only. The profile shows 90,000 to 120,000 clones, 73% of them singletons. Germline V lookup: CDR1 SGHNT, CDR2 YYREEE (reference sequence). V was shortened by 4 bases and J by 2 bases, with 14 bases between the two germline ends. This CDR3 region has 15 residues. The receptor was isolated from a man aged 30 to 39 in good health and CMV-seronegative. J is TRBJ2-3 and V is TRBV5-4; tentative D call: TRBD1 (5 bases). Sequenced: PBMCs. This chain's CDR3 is CASSPRVADTDTQYF. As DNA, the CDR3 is TGTGCCAGCAGCCCCAGGGTGGCGGACACAGATACGCAGTATTTT.